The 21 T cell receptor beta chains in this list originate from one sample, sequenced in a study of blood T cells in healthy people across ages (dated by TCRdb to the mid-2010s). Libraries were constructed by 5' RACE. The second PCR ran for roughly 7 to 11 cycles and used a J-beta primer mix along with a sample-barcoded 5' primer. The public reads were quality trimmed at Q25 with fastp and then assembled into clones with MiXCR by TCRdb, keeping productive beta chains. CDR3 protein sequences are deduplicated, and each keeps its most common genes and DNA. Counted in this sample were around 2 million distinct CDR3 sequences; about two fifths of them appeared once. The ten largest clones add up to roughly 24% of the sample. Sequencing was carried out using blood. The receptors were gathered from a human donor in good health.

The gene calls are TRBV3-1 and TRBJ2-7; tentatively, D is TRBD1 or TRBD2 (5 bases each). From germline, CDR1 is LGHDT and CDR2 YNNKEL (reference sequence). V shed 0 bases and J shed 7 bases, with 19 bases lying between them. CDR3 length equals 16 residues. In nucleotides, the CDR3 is TGTGCCAGCAGCCAAGAGGGCAGGGAGACCTACAATGAGCAGTACTTC. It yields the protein CASSQEGRETYNEQYF.

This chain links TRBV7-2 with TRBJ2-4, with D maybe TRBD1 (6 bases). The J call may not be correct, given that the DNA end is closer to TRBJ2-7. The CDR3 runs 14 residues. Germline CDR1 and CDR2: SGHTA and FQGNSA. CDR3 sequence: CASSQTRTAYEQYF. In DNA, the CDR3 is TGTGCCAGCAGCCAAACCAGGACAGCCTACGAGCAGTACTTC.

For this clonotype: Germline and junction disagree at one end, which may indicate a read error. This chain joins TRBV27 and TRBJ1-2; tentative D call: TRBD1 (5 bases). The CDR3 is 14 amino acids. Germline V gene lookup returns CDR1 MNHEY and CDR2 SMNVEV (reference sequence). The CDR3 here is CANSFTPPGGGYTF. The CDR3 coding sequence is TGTGCCAACAGTTTTACACCCCCCGGGGGTGGCTACACCTTC.

In DNA form, the CDR3 reads TGTGCCAGCAGCCGTGTGGGGTTCGATGGCTACACCTTC. It is translated as CASSRVGFDGYTF. The chain is built from TRBV4-2 and TRBJ1-2; no clear D gene. The ends were cut back, 4 bases at V and 6 bases at J, with 12 bases in the middle. CDR3 length: 13 residues. Per the germline V gene, CDR1 is LGHNA and CDR2 is YNFKEQ.

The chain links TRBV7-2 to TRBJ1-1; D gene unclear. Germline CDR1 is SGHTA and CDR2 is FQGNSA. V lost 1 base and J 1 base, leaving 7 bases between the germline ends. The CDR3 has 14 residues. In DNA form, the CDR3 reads TGTGCCAGCAGCTTAGTCAGACAGAACACTGAAGCTTTCTTT. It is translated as CASSLVRQNTEAFF. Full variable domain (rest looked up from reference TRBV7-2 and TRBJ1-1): GAGVSQSPSNKVTEKGKDVELRCDPISGHTALYWYRQSLGQGLEFLIYFQGNSAPDKSGLPSDRFSAERTGGSVSTLTIQRTQQEDSAVYLCASSLVRQNTEAFFGQGTRLTVV.

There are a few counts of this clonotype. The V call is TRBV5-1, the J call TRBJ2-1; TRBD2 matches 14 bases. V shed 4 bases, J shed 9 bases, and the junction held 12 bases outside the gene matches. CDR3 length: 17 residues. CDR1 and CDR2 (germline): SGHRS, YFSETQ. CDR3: CASSPVGTSGGRSEQFF. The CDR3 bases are TGCGCCAGCAGCCCGGTCGGGACTAGCGGGGGTCGGAGTGAGCAGTTCTTC.

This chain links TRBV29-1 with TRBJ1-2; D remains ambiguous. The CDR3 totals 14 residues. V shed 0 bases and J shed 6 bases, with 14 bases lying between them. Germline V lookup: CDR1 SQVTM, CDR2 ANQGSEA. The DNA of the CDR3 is TGCAGCGTTGAAGATCTTCTGCCAGGCAATGGCTACACCTTC. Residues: CSVEDLLPGNGYTF.

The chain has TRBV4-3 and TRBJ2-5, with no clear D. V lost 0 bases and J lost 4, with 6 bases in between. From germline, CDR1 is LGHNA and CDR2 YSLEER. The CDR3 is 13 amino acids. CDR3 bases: TGCGCCAGCAGCCAAGAATGGCCAGAGACCCAGTACTTC. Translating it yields CASSQEWPETQYF.

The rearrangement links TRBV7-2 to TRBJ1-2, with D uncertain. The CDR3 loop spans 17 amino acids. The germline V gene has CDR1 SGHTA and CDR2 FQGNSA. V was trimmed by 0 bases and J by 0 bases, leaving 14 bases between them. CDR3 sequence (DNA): TGTGCCAGCAGCTTAGCCGCAACGGGTCTGACTAACTATGGCTACACCTTC. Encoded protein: CASSLAATGLTNYGYTF. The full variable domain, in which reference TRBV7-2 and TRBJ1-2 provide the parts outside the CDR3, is GAGVSQSPSNKVTEKGKDVELRCDPISGHTALYWYRQSLGQGLEFLIYFQGNSAPDKSGLPSDRFSAERTGGSVSTLTIQRTQQEDSAVYLCASSLAATGLTNYGYTFGSGTRLTVV.

The CDR3 DNA sequence: TGTGCCAGCAGAGTACTGGGGACTAGCACAGATACGCAGTATTTT. This encodes CASRVLGTSTDTQYF. V and J are TRBV2 and TRBJ2-3, with D possibly TRBD2 on 6 matching bases. V was trimmed by 6 bases and J by 0 bases, leaving 13 bases between them. The germline V gene has CDR1 SNHLY and CDR2 FYNNEI. This CDR3 is 15 amino acids long.

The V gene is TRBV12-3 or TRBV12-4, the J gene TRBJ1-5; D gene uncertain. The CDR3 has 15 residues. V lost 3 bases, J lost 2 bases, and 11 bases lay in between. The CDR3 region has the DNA TGTGCCAGCAGTTTGGGTTGGATAGGCAATCAGCCCCAGCATTTT. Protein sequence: CASSLGWIGNQPQHF.

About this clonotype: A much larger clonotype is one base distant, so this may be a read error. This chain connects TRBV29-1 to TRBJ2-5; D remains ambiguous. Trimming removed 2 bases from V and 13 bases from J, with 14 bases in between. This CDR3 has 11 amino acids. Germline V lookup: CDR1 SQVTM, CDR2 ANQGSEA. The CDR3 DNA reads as TGCAGCGTTGAAATACAGCGCGCGCGGTACTTC. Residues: CSVEIQRARYF.

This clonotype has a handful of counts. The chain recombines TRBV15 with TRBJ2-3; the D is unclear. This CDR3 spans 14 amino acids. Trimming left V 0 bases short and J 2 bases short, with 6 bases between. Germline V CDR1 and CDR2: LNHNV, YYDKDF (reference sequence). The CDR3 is CATSRDQLTDTQYF. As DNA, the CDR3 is TGTGCCACCAGCAGAGACCAGCTCACAGATACGCAGTATTTT.

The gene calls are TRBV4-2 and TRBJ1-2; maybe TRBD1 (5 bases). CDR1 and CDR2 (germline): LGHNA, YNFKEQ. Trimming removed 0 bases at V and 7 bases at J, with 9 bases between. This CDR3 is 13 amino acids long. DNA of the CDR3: TGTGCCAGCAGCCAAGACAGGGAGGTTGGCTACACCTTC. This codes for CASSQDREVGYTF.

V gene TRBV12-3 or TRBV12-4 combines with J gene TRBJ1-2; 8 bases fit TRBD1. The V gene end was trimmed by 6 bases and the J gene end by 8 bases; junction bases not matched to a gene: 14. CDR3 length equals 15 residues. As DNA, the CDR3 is TGTGCCAGCAGCGTAGCGGGACAGGAAGGGGTAGGCTACACCTTC. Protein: CASSVAGQEGVGYTF.

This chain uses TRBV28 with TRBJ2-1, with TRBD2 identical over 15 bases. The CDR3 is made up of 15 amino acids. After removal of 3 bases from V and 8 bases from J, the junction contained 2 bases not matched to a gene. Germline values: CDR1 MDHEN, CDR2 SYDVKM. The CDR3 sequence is CASSFRTSGGDEQFF. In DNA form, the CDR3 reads TGTGCCAGCAGTTTCCGGACTAGCGGGGGGGATGAGCAGTTCTTC.

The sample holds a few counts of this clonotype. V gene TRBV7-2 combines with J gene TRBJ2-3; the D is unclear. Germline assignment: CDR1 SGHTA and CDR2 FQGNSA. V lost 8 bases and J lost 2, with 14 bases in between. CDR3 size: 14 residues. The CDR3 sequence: CASQLALLTDTQYF. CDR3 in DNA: TGTGCCAGCCAACTCGCTCTACTCACAGATACGCAGTATTTT.

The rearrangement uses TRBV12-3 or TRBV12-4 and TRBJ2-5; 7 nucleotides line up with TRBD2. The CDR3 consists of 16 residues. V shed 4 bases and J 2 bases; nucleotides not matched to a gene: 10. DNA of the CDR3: TGTGCCAGCAGTTCCTCCCGGGACTACACACAAGAGACCCAGTACTTC. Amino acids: CASSSSRDYTQETQYF.

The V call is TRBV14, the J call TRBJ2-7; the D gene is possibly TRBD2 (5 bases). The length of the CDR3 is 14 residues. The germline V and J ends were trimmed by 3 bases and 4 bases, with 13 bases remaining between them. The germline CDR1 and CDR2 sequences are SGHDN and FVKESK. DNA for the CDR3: TGTGCCAGCAGCCAGAGGGATTGGGCTTACGAGCAGTACTTC. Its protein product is CASSQRDWAYEQYF. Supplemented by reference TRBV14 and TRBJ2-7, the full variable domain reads EAGVTQFPSHSVIEKGQTVTLRCDPISGHDNLYWYRRVMGKEIKFLLHFVKESKQDESGMPNNRFLAERTGGTYSTLKVQPAELEDSGVYFCASSQRDWAYEQYFGPGTRLTVT.

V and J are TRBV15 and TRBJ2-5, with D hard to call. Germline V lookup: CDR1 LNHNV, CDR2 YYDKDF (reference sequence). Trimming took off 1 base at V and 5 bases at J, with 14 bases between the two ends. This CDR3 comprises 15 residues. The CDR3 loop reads CATSRGQASWETQYF. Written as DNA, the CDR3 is TGTGCCACCAGCAGAGGGCAGGCCTCGTGGGAGACCCAGTACTTC. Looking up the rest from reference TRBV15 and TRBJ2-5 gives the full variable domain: DAMVIQNPRYQVTQFGKPVTLSCSQTLNHNVMYWYQQKSSQAPKLLFHYYDKDFNNEADTPDNFQSRRPNTSFCFLDIRSPGLGDTAMYLCATSRGQASWETQYFGPGTRLLVL.

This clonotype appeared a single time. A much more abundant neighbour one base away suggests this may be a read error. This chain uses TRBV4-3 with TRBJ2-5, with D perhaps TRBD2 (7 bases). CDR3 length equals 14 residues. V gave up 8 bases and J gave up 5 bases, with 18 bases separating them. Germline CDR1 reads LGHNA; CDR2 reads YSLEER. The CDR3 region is CASYWDGGLETQYF. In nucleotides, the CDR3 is TGCGCCAGCTACTGGGACGGGGGGCTTGAGACCCAGTACTTC.